A single sample is the source of the 26 T cell receptor beta chains below, sequenced in a study of cytomegalovirus exposure and HLA in healthy donors. PCR employed 60 Vbeta and 13 Jbeta primers. The data were produced by immunoSEQ multiplex PCR, yet TCRdb's version contains in-frame clones alone and is incomplete. Of more than 100,000 clones in the sample, roughly 80% were seen once. The sequencing sample was made of PBMCs. These receptors came from a female donor in good health and CMV-seropositive.

The rearrangement joins TRBV7-9 to TRBJ1-4, with 7 positions matching TRBD1. The V gene end was trimmed by 5 bases and the J gene end by 7 bases; junction bases not matched to a gene: 13. Germline values: CDR1 SEHNR, CDR2 FQNEAQ (reference sequence). The CDR3 has 16 amino acids. The CDR3 sequence: CASSPNSVRDSEKLFF. CDR3 sequence (DNA): TGTGCCAGCAGCCCGAACAGTGTAAGGGACAGTGAAAAACTGTTTTTT.

This chain joins TRBV5-6 and TRBJ1-1, with a tentative D call TRBD1 (5 bases). The CDR3 sequence is 15 residues long. The ends were cut back, 4 bases at V and 0 bases at J, with 13 bases in the middle. The germline V gene encodes CDR1 SGHDT and CDR2 YYEEEE. CDR3 sequence: CASSQGVAVNTEAFF. Written as DNA, the CDR3 is TGTGCCAGCAGCCAAGGGGTGGCAGTGAACACTGAAGCTTTCTTT.

The genes are TRBV28 and TRBJ1-1, with D possibly being TRBD1 (6 bases). In germline, CDR1 is MDHEN, CDR2 SYDVKM. This CDR3 spans 14 amino acids. V lost 4 bases to trimming and J lost 12 bases, with 21 bases between them. The CDR3 DNA reads TGTGCCAGCAGTTCTCAACAGGGAAACTTCCCTTCTTTCTTT. Translation gives CASSSQQGNFPSFF.

The rearrangement uses TRBV4-3 and TRBJ1-2; tentatively, D is TRBD1 (6 bases). The germline V gene encodes CDR1 LGHNA and CDR2 YSLEER. The CDR3 runs 14 residues. The V and J ends lost 0 bases and 7 bases respectively, with 12 bases between them. The chain's CDR3 is CASSQDYREFGYTF. The CDR3 coding sequence is TGCGCCAGCAGCCAAGACTACAGGGAATTTGGCTACACCTTC.

The gene calls are TRBV15 and TRBJ2-5, with D maybe TRBD2 (5 bases). Looked up from germline, CDR1 is LNHNV and CDR2 is YYDKDF (reference sequence). The V end lost 0 bases, the J end lost 1 base, and 9 bases lay between the germline ends. The CDR3 is 15 amino acids. CDR3 coding DNA: TGTGCCACCAGCAGAGATGTAGCGCGCCAAGAGACCCAGTACTTC. Its protein is CATSRDVARQETQYF.

The count of this clone is one. The V gene is TRBV5-1, the J gene TRBJ1-2, with a tentative D call TRBD1 (5 bases). There are 15 residues in the CDR3. Germline V gene lookup returns CDR1 SGHRS and CDR2 YFSETQ. V dropped 4 bases and J dropped 8 bases, with 21 bases sitting between them. CDR3 DNA: TGCGCCAGCAGCACTGCGGGACTCCAGAACCGAGGCTACACCTTC. Protein: CASSTAGLQNRGYTF. The full variable domain, with the rest looked up from reference TRBV5-1 and TRBJ1-2, is KAGVTQTPRYLIKTRGQQVTLSCSPISGHRSVSWYQQTPGQGLQFLFEYFSETQRNKGNFPGRFSGRQFSNSRSEMNVSTLELGDSALYLCASSTAGLQNRGYTFGSGTRLTVV.

The chain joins TRBV5-6 to TRBJ2-1; 9 nucleotides agree with TRBD1. Per germline, CDR1 SGHDT and CDR2 YYEEEE. Unmatched junction bases numbered 10, after V lost 2 bases and J lost 10 bases. This CDR3 contains 15 residues. The CDR3 sequence: CASSLWTGANWEQFF. The DNA of the CDR3 is TGTGCCAGCAGCTTATGGACAGGGGCAAACTGGGAGCAGTTCTTC.

The genes are TRBV7-9 and TRBJ2-1, with D perhaps TRBD2 (6 bases). This CDR3 is built from 17 residues. The germline V gene has CDR1 SEHNR and CDR2 FQNEAQ (reference sequence). Trimming removed 3 bases from V and 7 bases from J, with 22 bases in between. For the CDR3, the DNA is TGTGCCAGCAGCTTGTGGGGGGACGTCCTCACGGGGAATGAGCAGTTCTTC. As protein: CASSLWGDVLTGNEQFF.

The chain has TRBV2 and TRBJ1-1, with TRBD1 identical over 9 bases. Germline V gene lookup returns CDR1 SNHLY and CDR2 FYNNEI. The CDR3 has 14 residues. After removal of 10 bases from V and 1 base from J, the junction contained 7 bases not matched to a gene. CDR3 DNA sequence: TGTGCCACCTTAAGACAGGGGGGGAACACTGAAGCTTTCTTT. Amino acid sequence: CATLRQGGNTEAFF.

This clone has more than one count but fewer than ten. This chain joins TRBV19 and TRBJ1-1; D not resolved. The CDR3 loop spans 14 amino acids. V was shortened by 4 bases and J by 3 bases, with 12 bases between the two germline ends. The germline V gene has CDR1 LNHDA and CDR2 SQIVND (reference sequence). The CDR3 DNA follows: TGTGCCAGTAGTAAGAAGACACTCTACACTGAAGCTTTCTTT. It is translated as CASSKKTLYTEAFF.

This clone is a singleton in its sample. The chain links TRBV5-1 to TRBJ2-7; D possibly corresponds to TRBD2 (5 bases). The germline V gene has CDR1 SGHRS and CDR2 YFSETQ. V was pared by 4 bases and J by 2 bases, with 13 bases between. This CDR3 has 14 amino acids. The CDR3 DNA follows: TGCGCCAGCAGCACTGGACTCCTCCCCTACGAGCAGTACTTC. This gives the protein CASSTGLLPYEQYF.

This chain connects TRBV29-1 to TRBJ1-2; D perhaps matches TRBD1 (5 bases). The V gene lost 4 bases and the J gene lost 8 bases, with 14 bases spanning the gap. CDR1 SQVTM and CDR2 ANQGSEA come from the germline V gene. CDR3 length: 12 residues. CDR3 DNA: TGCAGCGTTGGGGGAGGGGAAGAGGGCTACACCTTC. Amino acids: CSVGGGEEGYTF.

This chain links TRBV19 with TRBJ1-2; D might be TRBD1 (6 bases). Trimming pared 6 bases from V and 4 bases from J, leaving 15 bases between. CDR1 is LNHDA and CDR2 is SQIVND in the germline V gene (reference sequence). This CDR3 contains 14 residues. The CDR3 sequence: CASSLPGATYGYTF. CDR3 coding DNA: TGTGCCAGTAGCCTTCCAGGGGCTACCTATGGCTACACCTTC. The whole variable domain, remainder taken from reference TRBV19 and TRBJ1-2, is DGGITQSPKYLFRKEGQNVTLSCEQNLNHDAMYWYRQDPGQGLRLIYYSQIVNDFQKGDIAEGYSVSREKKESFPLTVTSAQKNPTAFYLCASSLPGATYGYTFGSGTRLTVV.

This chain uses TRBV18 with TRBJ1-2, with D possibly being TRBD1 (6 bases). V lost 5 bases to trimming and J lost 8 bases, with 12 bases between them. Germline V gene sequence: CDR1 KGHSH, CDR2 LQKENI. This CDR3 is 12 amino acids long. CDR3 sequence (DNA): TGTGCCAGCTCAGCGACAGGACGGGGCTACACCTTC. Amino acid sequence: CASSATGRGYTF.

The chain recombines TRBV27 with TRBJ1-3, with D possibly being TRBD1 (5 bases). Trimming cost V 2 bases and J 3 bases, with 11 bases left between them. The V gene's germline CDR1 is MNHEY and CDR2 SMNVEV (reference sequence). There are 15 residues in the CDR3. The CDR3 region is CASSLQGWGGNTIYF. CDR3 sequence (DNA): TGTGCCAGCAGTTTACAGGGATGGGGTGGAAACACCATATATTTT.

On this clone itself: The identical CDR3 is also encoded by other nucleotide sequences in the sample. The chain links TRBV10-3 to TRBJ1-1; 8 bases fit TRBD1. The CDR3 sequence is 13 residues long. Germline V gene lookup returns CDR1 ENHRY and CDR2 SYGVKD. J lost 3 bases, V lost 6 bases, and 3 bases had no gene match. CDR3 in amino acids: CAIRDREDTEAFF. The DNA of the CDR3 is TGTGCCATCAGGGACAGGGAGGACACTGAAGCTTTCTTT.

The chain links TRBV5-1 to TRBJ1-2; no clear D. This CDR3 spans 12 amino acids. Trimming shortened V by 4 bases and J by 5 bases, and 9 bases separated the two germline ends. The germline gives CDR1 SGHRS, CDR2 YFSETQ. This chain's CDR3 is CASSEDNYGYTF. The CDR3 DNA reads TGCGCCAGCAGCGAGGATAATTATGGCTACACCTTC.

This clone was counted a single time. The chain joins TRBV7-9 to TRBJ1-5; 10 bases match TRBD1. V gave up 0 bases and J gave up 4 bases; unmatched junction bases: 9. Germline-derived CDR1 and CDR2 are SEHNR and FQNEAQ (reference sequence). The CDR3 loop spans 18 amino acids. The CDR3 protein is CASSLAVRGQGGNQPQHF. In nucleotides, the CDR3 is TGTGCCAGCAGCTTAGCGGTTAGAGGACAGGGGGGAAATCAGCCCCAGCATTTT.

The V call is TRBV28, the J call TRBJ1-2; a possible D gene is TRBD1 (5 bases). Germline V gene lookup returns CDR1 MDHEN and CDR2 SYDVKM. Trimming removed 6 bases from V and 5 bases from J, with 16 bases in between. The length of the CDR3 is 14 residues. This CDR3 reads CASRSGQDDYGYTF. The CDR3 nucleotides are TGTGCCAGCAGGTCAGGGCAGGACGATTATGGCTACACCTTC.

In its sample, this clone was seen a few times. The chain combines TRBV7-8 with TRBJ1-6, with a weak D call TRBD1 (6 bases). The V gene lost 2 bases and the J gene lost 10 bases, with 12 bases spanning the gap. The CDR3 is 14 residues long. Germline CDR1 SGHVS, CDR2 FQNEAQ. CDR3 nucleotide sequence: TGTGCCAGCAGCTTATTCCCAGGGGACTCACCCCTCCACTTT. Translated: CASSLFPGDSPLHF.

This rearrangement joins TRBV5-8 to TRBJ2-3; the match to TRBD2 covers 7 bases. The V and J ends lost 4 bases and 2 bases, in that order; junction bases with no gene match: 10. The CDR3 contains 16 residues. The germline V gene encodes CDR1 SGHTS and CDR2 YDEGEE. In nucleotides, the CDR3 is TGTGCCAGCAGCCCACGGGGCAGCGGGGACACAGATACGCAGTATTTT. It encodes CASSPRGSGDTDTQYF. Full variable domain (missing parts from reference TRBV5-8 and TRBJ2-3): EAGVTQSPTHLIKTRGQQATLRCSPISGHTSVYWYQQALGLGLQFLLWYDEGEERNRGNFPPRFSGRQFPNYSSELNVNALELEDSALYLCASSPRGSGDTDTQYFGPGTRLTVL.

The V gene is TRBV9, the J gene TRBJ2-6; 8 nucleotides match TRBD2. This CDR3 has 17 residues. Trimming cost V 3 bases and J 0 bases; bases outside gene matches: 5. Germline assignment: CDR1 SGDLS and CDR2 YYNGEE. Here the CDR3 reads CASSGDRGGSGANVLTF. The CDR3 DNA is TGTGCCAGCAGCGGAGATCGGGGGGGCTCTGGGGCCAACGTCCTGACTTTC.

The chain recombines TRBV19 with TRBJ1-2; no firm D call. CDR1 and CDR2 from the germline V gene are LNHDA and SQIVND (reference sequence). V dropped 1 base and J dropped 0 bases, with 9 bases sitting between them. CDR3 length equals 15 residues. The CDR3 loop reads CASSIGQISNYGYTF. DNA of the CDR3: TGTGCCAGTAGTATAGGGCAGATTTCTAACTATGGCTACACCTTC.

This clone was counted a few times. The chain joins TRBV5-1 to TRBJ1-1; possible D gene TRBD1, 5 bases. Trimming left V 1 base short and J 0 bases short, with 7 bases between. The germline CDR1 and CDR2 sequences are SGHRS and YFSETQ. The CDR3 has 14 residues. The CDR3 region is CASSLQQVNTEAFF. For the CDR3, the DNA is TGCGCCAGCAGCTTGCAACAGGTGAACACTGAAGCTTTCTTT.

The genes are TRBV19 and TRBJ1-5; D gene ambiguous. The CDR3 has 13 residues. Trimming took off 3 bases at V and 6 bases at J, with 9 bases between the two ends. Looked up from germline, CDR1 is LNHDA and CDR2 is SQIVND (reference sequence). The CDR3 nucleotides are TGTGCCAGTAGTATCCGGGAGGGTCAGCCCCAGCATTTT. This sequence encodes CASSIREGQPQHF.

The chain joins TRBV10-3 to TRBJ1-5; no reliable D call. From germline, CDR1 is ENHRY and CDR2 SYGVKD. This CDR3 is 12 amino acids long. The V and J ends lost 3 bases and 4 bases respectively, with 4 bases between them. The CDR3 sequence: CAISDRNQPQHF. The CDR3 DNA reads TGTGCCATCAGTGATCGGAATCAGCCCCAGCATTTT.